This T cell receptor (beta chain) was retrieved from a study of blood T cell repertoires in COVID-19. Study background: The samples span acute and convalescent COVID-19 from the United States, Italy and Spain. Sources were T cells, B-cell-depleted T cells, or PBMCs; the material itself was cDNA or gDNA.

Germline V CDR1 and CDR2: KGHDR, SFDVKD. Trimming stripped 9 bases from V and 0 bases from J, with 9 bases between. This CDR3 region has 13 residues. Data came from immunoSEQ multiplex PCR; TCRdb stores just in-frame clones and leaves some out. Among some 44,000 clones listed, about nine tenths were seen once. Source material: peripheral blood. The genes are TRBV24-1 and TRBJ2-3; the D gene is possibly TRBD2 (6 bases). This receptor was taken from a human donor in a cohort sampled during active COVID-19. CDR3 amino acids: CATQGGSTDTQYF. CDR3 nucleotide sequence: TGTGCCACCCAGGGAGGAAGCACAGATACGCAGTATTTT.